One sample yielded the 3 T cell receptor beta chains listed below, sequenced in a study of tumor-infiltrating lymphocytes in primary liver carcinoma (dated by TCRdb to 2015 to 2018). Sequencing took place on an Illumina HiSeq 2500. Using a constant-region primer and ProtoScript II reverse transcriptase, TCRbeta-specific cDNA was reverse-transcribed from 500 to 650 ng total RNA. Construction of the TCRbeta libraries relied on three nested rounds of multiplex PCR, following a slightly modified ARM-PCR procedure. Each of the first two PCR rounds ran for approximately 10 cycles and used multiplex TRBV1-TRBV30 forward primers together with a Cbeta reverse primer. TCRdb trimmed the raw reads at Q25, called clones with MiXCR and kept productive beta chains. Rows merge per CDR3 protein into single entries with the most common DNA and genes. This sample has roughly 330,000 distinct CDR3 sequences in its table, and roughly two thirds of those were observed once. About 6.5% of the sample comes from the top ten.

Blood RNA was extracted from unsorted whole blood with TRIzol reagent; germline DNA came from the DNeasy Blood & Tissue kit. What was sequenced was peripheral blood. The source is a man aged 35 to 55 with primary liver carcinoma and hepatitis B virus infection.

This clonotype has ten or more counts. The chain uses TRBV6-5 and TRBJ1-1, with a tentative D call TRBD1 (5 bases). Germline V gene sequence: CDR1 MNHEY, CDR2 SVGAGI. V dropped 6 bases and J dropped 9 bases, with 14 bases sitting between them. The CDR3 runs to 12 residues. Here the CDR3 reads CASRKTGSQAFF. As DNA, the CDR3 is TGTGCCAGCAGAAAAACAGGATCCCAAGCTTTCTTT.

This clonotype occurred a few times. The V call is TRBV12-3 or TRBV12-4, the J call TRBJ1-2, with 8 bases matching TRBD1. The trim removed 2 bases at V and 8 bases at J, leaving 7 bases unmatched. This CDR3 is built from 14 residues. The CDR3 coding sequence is TGTGCCAGCAGTTTATATGCAGGGACAGGCGGCTACACCTTC. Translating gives CASSLYAGTGGYTF.

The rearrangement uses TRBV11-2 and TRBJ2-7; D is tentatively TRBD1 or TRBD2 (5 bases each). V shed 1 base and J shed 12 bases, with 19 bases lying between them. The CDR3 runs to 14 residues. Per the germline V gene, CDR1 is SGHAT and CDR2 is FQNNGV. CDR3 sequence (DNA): TGTGCCAGCAGCTTAGCCCCGGGACGGTACGAACGGTACTTC. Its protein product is CASSLAPGRYERYF.